The 11 T cell receptor beta chains reported below all come from one sample, sequenced in a study of blood T cells in healthy people across ages. Primers used in a second PCR of roughly 7 to 12 cycles were a sample-barcoded 5' primer and a J-beta primer mix. TCRdb re-analysed the 5' RACE reads in MiXCR, keeping a single row per CDR3 protein. The table includes 650,000 to 1,000,000 distinct CDR3 sequences, about 42% detected once. The sequencing input was blood. Receptors were obtained from an elderly man in good health.

This clonotype was seen ten or more times. The J gene is TRBJ1-5, the V gene TRBV12-3 or TRBV12-4, with D possibly being TRBD1 (6 bases). Trimming shortened V by 7 bases and J by 0 bases, and 19 bases separated the two germline ends. CDR3 length: 17 residues. The CDR3, as DNA: TGTGCCAGCACACCAACAGGGACCCTTGATAGCAATCAGCCCCAGCATTTT. Amino acid sequence: CASTPTGTLDSNQPQHF.

The chain is built from TRBV27 and TRBJ1-5; 8 positions match TRBD1. V trimming: 6 bases; J trimming: 6 bases; junction bases outside the gene matches: 7. The CDR3 is 14 residues long. CDR1 MNHEY and CDR2 SMNVEV come from the germline V gene (reference sequence). The DNA of the CDR3 is TGTGCCAGCAGCCTAGACAGGGGAAGTCAGCCCCAGCATTTT. Residues: CASSLDRGSQPQHF.

This clonotype appeared once. The CDR3 nucleotides are TGTGCCAGCAGTTTAGGGGGACTATCCACTGAAGCTTTCTTT. Its translation is CASSLGGLSTEAFF. V usage is TRBV12-3 or TRBV12-4 and J usage is TRBJ1-1; possible D gene TRBD1, 5 bases. Trimming cost V 1 base and J 4 bases, with 10 bases left between them. CDR3 length: 14 amino acids.

The rearrangement links TRBV27 to TRBJ1-3, with D hard to call. Trimming shortened V by 6 bases and J by 1 base, and 7 bases separated the two germline ends. Germline CDR1 reads MNHEY; CDR2 reads SMNVEV (reference sequence). The CDR3 contains 13 residues. CDR3 bases: TGTGCCAGCAGGGGGTCTTCTGGAAACACCATATATTTT. Translating it yields CASRGSSGNTIYF.

The genes are TRBV6-2 or TRBV6-3 and TRBJ2-7, with 8 bases matching TRBD1. The germline gives CDR1 MNHEY, CDR2 SVGEGT. The junction had 10 bases not matched to a gene; V was cut back by 10 bases and J by 2 bases. CDR3 length: 14 amino acids. The CDR3 loop is CAIRSDRAPYEQYF. As DNA, the CDR3 is TGTGCCATCCGATCGGACAGGGCGCCCTACGAGCAGTACTTC.

CDR3 amino acids: CASSRSHRTDTQYF. DNA of the CDR3: TGTGCCAGCAGCCGGTCCCATCGCACAGATACGCAGTATTTT. The genes are TRBV7-2 and TRBJ2-3; D gene uncertain. Germline lookup yields CDR1 SGHTA and CDR2 FQGNSA. V lost 5 bases and J 1 base, leaving 10 bases between the germline ends. The CDR3 spans 14 residues.

V usage is TRBV7-3 and J usage is TRBJ2-5, with TRBD1 as a possible D gene (6 bases). This CDR3 is 16 amino acids long. CDR1 is SGHTA, CDR2 FQGTGA, per germline. The ends were cut back, 1 base at V and 11 bases at J, with 23 bases in the middle. The CDR3 loop reads CASSLMGQGLGVEQYF. DNA for the CDR3: TGTGCCAGCAGCTTAATGGGCCAGGGGCTGGGAGTTGAGCAGTACTTC.

Points on this clonotype: Since a much larger clone is just one base distant, this may be a read error. The chain joins TRBV7-9 to TRBJ2-1; TRBD2 agrees at 12 bases. Germline V gives CDR1 SEHNR, CDR2 FQNEAQ (reference sequence). The length of the CDR3 is 18 residues. The CDR3 region has the DNA TGTGCCAGCAGCATAGCGTTGACTAGCGGGAGCTCCTACAATGAGCAGTTCTTC. Protein: CASSIALTSGSSYNEQFF.

This clonotype was recorded a few times. The germline gene is not matched at one end of the junction; a read error may be the cause. The rearrangement joins TRBV6-2 or TRBV6-3 to TRBJ2-5, with D hard to call. CDR1 and CDR2 (germline): MNHEY, SVGEGT. This CDR3 spans 13 amino acids. The CDR3 loop reads CASSDSPYNEQYF. In DNA form, the CDR3 reads TGTGCCAGCAGTGACTCGCCCTACAATGAGCAGTACTTC.

The V and J genes are TRBV12-3 or TRBV12-4 and TRBJ1-2; 8 nucleotides align to TRBD1. The CDR3 is 14 residues long. V lost 5 bases to trimming and J lost 4 bases; unmatched junction nucleotides: 6. DNA of the CDR3: TGTGCCAGCAGTGCCCGACAGGGGAGCTATGGCTACACCTTC. Its translation is CASSARQGSYGYTF.

The chain combines TRBV25-1 with TRBJ2-3; no definite D call. Germline V gene lookup returns CDR1 MGHDK and CDR2 SYGVNS. V was clipped by 3 bases and J by 5 bases, with 12 bases between them. This CDR3 is 14 amino acids long. CDR3 in amino acids: CASSDLVAVDTQYF. The CDR3 DNA is TGTGCCAGCAGTGATTTGGTAGCTGTAGATACGCAGTATTTT.